The 32 T cell receptor beta chains listed next were all sequenced from one sample in a study of OX40 agonist ivuxolimab in advanced cancers. TCRdb's copy holds only in-frame clones and misses some; the assay was immunoSEQ multiplex PCR. In the table there are under 20,000 clones, 82% of which are singletons. This specimen consisted of CD4+ or CD8+ T cells sorted from blood, obtained in a trial of the OX40 agonist ivuxolimab. The receptor set was obtained from an adult with an advanced solid tumor such as melanoma, head and neck, liver or kidney cancer.

The J gene is TRBJ1-1, the V gene TRBV30; 10 bases line up with TRBD1. Germline V CDR1 and CDR2: GTSNPN, SVGIG (reference sequence). V trimming: 4 bases; J trimming: 6 bases; junction bases outside the gene matches: 5. The CDR3 sequence is 13 residues long. CDR3 protein: CAWTGQGVSEAFF. The CDR3, as DNA: TGTGCCTGGACCGGACAGGGGGTGTCTGAAGCTTTCTTT. The full variable domain, completed using reference TRBV30 and TRBJ1-1, is SQTIHQWPATLVQPVGSPLSLECTVEGTSNPNLYWYRQAAGRGLQLLFYSVGIGQISSEVPQNLSASRPQDRQFILSSKKLLLSDSGFYLCAWTGQGVSEAFFGQGTRLTVV.

This clone was seen only a few times. This chain uses TRBV2 with TRBJ2-5, with a weak D call TRBD2 (6 bases). Germline V CDR1 and CDR2: SNHLY, FYNNEI. This CDR3 comprises 13 residues. With 5 bases removed from V and 0 bases from J, the gap between germline ends came to 7 bases. The CDR3 DNA reads TGTGCCAGCAGTTGGGGGGACCAAGAGACCCAGTACTTC. Its translation is CASSWGDQETQYF.

For this clone: At the DNA level, this CDR3 is encoded by other sequences in the same sample as well. The chain is built from TRBV30 and TRBJ2-7; D might be TRBD2 (5 bases). This CDR3 has 16 residues. Germline values: CDR1 GTSNPN, CDR2 SVGIG (reference sequence). V was cut by 2 bases and J by 4 bases, with 21 bases left in between. In DNA, the CDR3 is TGTGCCTGGAGTTCTGGTTCGGGAAGGTTTGGGTACGAGCAGTACTTC. This codes for CAWSSGSGRFGYEQYF.

This chain connects TRBV6-6 to TRBJ2-2; 9 bases fit TRBD1. The CDR3 is 15 residues long. Germline lookup yields CDR1 MNHNY and CDR2 SVGAGI (reference sequence). J lost 6 bases, V lost 5 bases, and 7 bases had no gene match. This chain's CDR3 is CASSPTQGAPGELFF. CDR3 coding DNA: TGTGCCAGCAGTCCCACACAGGGGGCGCCCGGGGAGCTGTTTTTT.

V usage is TRBV5-8 and J usage is TRBJ1-2; TRBD1 matches at 7 bases. The germline CDR1 and CDR2 sequences are SGHTS and YDEGEE. The CDR3 length is 14 residues. Trimming cost V 7 bases and J 7 bases; bases outside gene matches: 13. The DNA for the CDR3 is TGTGCCAGCGCTTTAGGGGGCAGGCCCGTTGGCTACACCTTC. Its protein is CASALGGRPVGYTF.

This clone came up a few times. This rearrangement joins TRBV6-5 to TRBJ2-1; possible D gene TRBD1, 6 bases. The ends were cut back, 6 bases at V and 3 bases at J, with 15 bases in the middle. Germline-derived CDR1 and CDR2 are MNHEY and SVGAGI. CDR3 length: 15 amino acids. CDR3 DNA sequence: TGTGCCAGCAGAGAACAGGGATCCCACTACAATGAGCAGTTCTTC. Its protein is CASREQGSHYNEQFF.

The V and J genes are TRBV18 and TRBJ1-5; D unresolved. Germline CDR1 is KGHSH and CDR2 is LQKENI. The CDR3 is 13 residues long. V was shortened by 2 bases and J by 5 bases, with 7 bases between the two germline ends. The CDR3 protein is CASSPGLDQPQHF. The CDR3 DNA is TGTGCCAGCTCACCAGGTCTCGATCAGCCCCAGCATTTT.

The chain carries TRBV29-1 and TRBJ1-5; D call uncertain. There are 12 residues in the CDR3. V was cut by 4 bases and J by 0 bases, with 4 bases left in between. CDR1 is SQVTM, CDR2 ANQGSEA, per germline. CDR3 DNA sequence: TGCAGCGTTGGAGATAGCAATCAGCCCCAGCATTTT. Translated: CSVGDSNQPQHF.

The rearrangement links TRBV4-3 to TRBJ2-3, with 13 bases fitting TRBD2. In germline, CDR1 is LGHNA, CDR2 YSLEER. After removal of 1 base from V and 5 bases from J, the junction contained 3 bases not matched to a gene. This CDR3 spans 16 amino acids. This CDR3 is CASSQGLAGGGDTQYF. For the CDR3, the DNA is TGCGCCAGCAGCCAAGGACTAGCGGGGGGTGGAGATACGCAGTATTTT.

V is TRBV9 and J is TRBJ2-7, with 11 bases matching TRBD2. Germline V CDR1 and CDR2: SGDLS, YYNGEE. This CDR3 is 16 amino acids long. V lost 0 bases and J lost 7; bases outside the gene matches: 9. The CDR3 region has the DNA TGTGCCAGCAGCGTAGCTCCGGGACTAGCGGATACGGAGCAGTACTTC. This encodes CASSVAPGLADTEQYF.

The J gene is TRBJ1-1, the V gene TRBV2; D unresolved. The CDR3 is made up of 13 amino acids. The V end lost 4 bases, the J end lost 2 bases, and 8 bases lay between the germline ends. CDR1 is SNHLY, CDR2 FYNNEI, per germline. The CDR3 DNA reads TGTGCCAGCAGTGGAGGACCCAACACTGAAGCTTTCTTT. Protein: CASSGGPNTEAFF.

CDR3 sequence reads: CASSEGGTIYGYTF. In DNA, the CDR3 is TGTGCCAGCAGTGAGGGGGGGACAATCTATGGCTACACCTTC. The rearrangement links TRBV6-1 to TRBJ1-2; TRBD1 is a possible D gene (6 bases). Trimming removed 3 bases at V and 4 bases at J, with 12 bases between. CDR3 length: 14 residues. From germline, CDR1 is MNHNS and CDR2 SASEGT.

The CDR3 region is CASSQDGGNYGYTF. CDR3 DNA: TGTGCCAGCAGTCAGGACGGAGGGAACTATGGCTACACCTTC. The gene calls are TRBV7-9 and TRBJ1-2; no clear D. CDR3 length equals 14 residues. Germline CDR1 SEHNR, CDR2 FQNEAQ (reference sequence). With 6 bases removed from V and 2 bases from J, the gap between germline ends came to 13 bases.

This sequence joins TRBV30 and TRBJ1-2; D may be TRBD1 (6 bases). V gave up 3 bases and J gave up 4 bases, with 15 bases separating them. The CDR3 is 14 amino acids. Per the germline V gene, CDR1 is GTSNPN and CDR2 is SVGIG (reference sequence). DNA of the CDR3: TGTGCCTGGAGGGCCTTGGGGGGCGGCTATGGCTACACCTTC. This sequence encodes CAWRALGGGYGYTF.

The genes are TRBV7-7 and TRBJ2-1, with 8 nucleotides matching TRBD1. Germline V CDR1 and CDR2: SSHAT, FNYEAQ (reference sequence). The CDR3 is 13 amino acids. V shed 5 bases, J shed 7 bases, and the junction held 4 bases outside the gene matches. The CDR3 spells CASSADRVNEQFF. CDR3 coding DNA: TGTGCCAGCAGCGCGGACAGGGTGAATGAGCAGTTCTTC.

The chain uses TRBV27 and TRBJ2-1, with 13 bases identical to TRBD2. Germline V gene sequence: CDR1 MNHEY, CDR2 SMNVEV (reference sequence). This CDR3 is 16 amino acids long. V shed 5 bases and J 6 bases; nucleotides not matched to a gene: 7. The CDR3 DNA sequence: TGTGCCAGCAGTGTACTAGCGGGAGGGCCCATCAATGAGCAGTTCTTC. As protein: CASSVLAGGPINEQFF.

The genes are TRBV7-9 and TRBJ2-5, with 8 bases fitting TRBD2. Losses at the gene ends were 1 base for V and 5 bases for J; bases not matched to a gene: 6. The CDR3 runs 15 residues. Per germline, CDR1 SEHNR and CDR2 FQNEAQ (reference sequence). CDR3 nucleotide sequence: TGTGCCAGCAGCTTAGAGCCTAGCGGGTCGGAGACCCAGTACTTC. Its translation: CASSLEPSGSETQYF.

The V call is TRBV7-6, the J call TRBJ2-2, with D possibly being TRBD1 or TRBD2 (5 bases each). Trimming removed 5 bases at V and 2 bases at J, with 15 bases between. The CDR3 loop spans 16 amino acids. Germline CDR1 reads SGHVS; CDR2 reads FNYEAQ. CDR3 nucleotides: TGTGCCAGCAGCCCCTATGGGGGATTCAACACCGGGGAGCTGTTTTTT. It specifies CASSPYGGFNTGELFF.

As regards this clone: The sample contains more than one DNA sequence encoding this CDR3. The gene calls are TRBV9 and TRBJ2-3; the D is unclear. The CDR3 runs to 15 residues. Trimming removed 0 bases at V and 1 base at J, with 9 bases between. The germline V gene encodes CDR1 SGDLS and CDR2 YYNGEE. CDR3 sequence: CASSVVGDGTDTQYF. The CDR3 nucleotides read TGTGCCAGCAGCGTAGTCGGTGACGGCACAGATACGCAGTATTTT.

This chain joins TRBV27 and TRBJ1-5; TRBD1 agrees at 8 bases. Germline V gene lookup returns CDR1 MNHEY and CDR2 SMNVEV (reference sequence). Unmatched junction bases numbered 18, after V lost 5 bases and J lost 3 bases. CDR3 length: 19 amino acids. CDR3 amino acids: CASSPVWDRYQEDNQPQHF. The CDR3 nucleotides are TGTGCCAGCAGTCCCGTCTGGGACAGGTATCAAGAGGACAATCAGCCCCAGCATTTT.

The chain combines TRBV18 with TRBJ1-1; D is possibly TRBD1 (6 bases). The CDR3 length is 14 residues. Germline V gene sequence: CDR1 KGHSH, CDR2 LQKENI. V was pared by 4 bases and J by 1 base, with 10 bases between. The CDR3 sequence is CASSQDRKNTEAFF. The CDR3, as DNA: TGTGCCAGCTCACAGGACAGAAAGAACACTGAAGCTTTCTTT.

This clone has just a few counts. The identical CDR3 is also encoded by other nucleotide sequences in the sample. The genes are TRBV6-5 and TRBJ1-1; D not resolved. This CDR3 region has 13 residues. V lost 0 bases to trimming and J lost 1 base, with 3 bases between them. The germline V gene encodes CDR1 MNHEY and CDR2 SVGAGI. CDR3 coding DNA: TGTGCCAGCAGTTACTCAGAGAACACTGAAGCTTTCTTT. Amino acid sequence: CASSYSENTEAFF.

The chain employs TRBV29-1 and TRBJ2-7, with D perhaps assigned TRBD1 or TRBD2 (6 bases each). Trimming removed 8 bases from V and 2 bases from J, with 13 bases in between. Looked up from germline, CDR1 is SQVTM and CDR2 is ANQGSEA. CDR3 length: 12 residues. DNA for the CDR3: TGCAGCACCCGGGGGCCGGCCTACGAGCAGTACTTC. Amino acid sequence: CSTRGPAYEQYF.

CDR3 bases: TGTGCCAGCAGTCTGATTGGACTCAATCTCTACGAGCAGTACTTC. It yields the protein CASSLIGLNLYEQYF. The chain carries TRBV28 and TRBJ2-7, with TRBD2 as a possible D gene (5 bases). V was trimmed by 5 bases and J by 3 bases, leaving 17 bases between them. CDR1 is MDHEN and CDR2 is SYDVKM in the germline V gene. The CDR3 is made up of 15 amino acids. Looking up the rest from reference TRBV28 and TRBJ2-7 gives the full variable domain: DVKVTQSSRYLVKRTGEKVFLECVQDMDHENMFWYRQDPGLGLRLIYFSYDVKMKEKGDIPEGYSVSREKKERFSLILESASTNQTSMYLCASSLIGLNLYEQYFGPGTRLTVT.

The chain is built from TRBV9 and TRBJ2-7; unclear D gene. Germline CDR1 SGDLS, CDR2 YYNGEE. The ends were cut back, 0 bases at V and 2 bases at J, with 9 bases in the middle. This CDR3 region has 14 residues. CDR3 sequence reads: CASSVDISPYEQYF. In DNA, the CDR3 is TGTGCCAGCAGCGTAGATATCTCCCCCTACGAGCAGTACTTC.

The rearrangement links TRBV15 to TRBJ1-5; weak D call: TRBD1 (5 bases). CDR3 length equals 15 residues. Trimming took off 3 bases at V and 1 base at J, with 10 bases between the two ends. Germline CDR1 and CDR2: LNHNV and YYDKDF (reference sequence). The CDR3 nucleotides are TGTGCCACCAGCAGGGGGGGAGGAAGCAATCAGCCCCAGCATTTT. Its translation: CATSRGGGSNQPQHF. Full variable domain (outside the CDR3, taken from reference TRBV15 and TRBJ1-5): DAMVIQNPRYQVTQFGKPVTLSCSQTLNHNVMYWYQQKSSQAPKLLFHYYDKDFNNEADTPDNFQSRRPNTSFCFLDIRSPGLGDTAMYLCATSRGGGSNQPQHFGDGTRLSIL.

This chain joins TRBV2 and TRBJ1-1; D might be TRBD1 (6 bases). The CDR3 extends over 12 amino acids. CDR1 is SNHLY and CDR2 is FYNNEI in the germline V gene. V lost 7 bases and J lost 11, with 17 bases in between. The DNA for the CDR3 is TGTGCCAGCAATGCGGGTGACAGGAGGGCTTTCTTT. Amino acid sequence: CASNAGDRRAFF.

V gene TRBV5-6 combines with J gene TRBJ2-1, with TRBD1 as a possible D gene (6 bases). The V gene lost 4 bases and the J gene lost 6 bases, with 17 bases spanning the gap. The germline V gene has CDR1 SGHDT and CDR2 YYEEEE. This CDR3 is built from 15 residues. CDR3 DNA: TGTGCCAGCAGCCCTTACCGTACAGGGACCAATGAGCAGTTCTTC. Amino acids: CASSPYRTGTNEQFF.

The rearrangement uses TRBV15 and TRBJ2-1, with D possibly called TRBD1 or TRBD2 (5 bases each). The CDR3 sequence is 15 residues long. Germline V gene sequence: CDR1 LNHNV, CDR2 YYDKDF (reference sequence). Trimming pared 0 bases from V and 2 bases from J, leaving 8 bases between. The CDR3: CATSRDRETYNEQFF. CDR3 DNA: TGTGCCACCAGCAGAGACAGGGAGACCTACAATGAGCAGTTCTTC.

The chain is built from TRBV21-1 and TRBJ1-5. TRBV21-1 is labeled a pseudogene. This CDR3 has 15 residues. CDR3 residues: CASTEPGDPRGPQHF. The CDR3 DNA is TGTGCCAGCACCGAGCCCGGGGACCCTAGGGGGCCCCAGCATTTT.

The V gene is TRBV7-2, the J gene TRBJ2-2; D not certain. The CDR3 spans 13 residues. Trimming removed 3 bases at V and 6 bases at J, with 8 bases between. Germline-derived CDR1 and CDR2 are SGHTA and FQGNSA. DNA of the CDR3: TGTGCCAGCAGCTTCGCGTATCCCGGGGAGCTGTTTTTT. Amino acids: CASSFAYPGELFF.

This clone was counted once. J is TRBJ2-5 and V is TRBV5-1; D possibly corresponds to TRBD1 (5 bases). This CDR3 has 12 amino acids. Per germline, CDR1 SGHRS and CDR2 YFSETQ. V was clipped by 4 bases and J by 4 bases, with 8 bases between them. The CDR3 DNA reads as TGCGCCAGCAGCACAGGTTTAGAGACCCAGTACTTC. As protein: CASSTGLETQYF.